The TCR beta chain described here comes from a study of T cells in Graves' hyperthyroidism and ophthalmopathy. Study-wide findings and caveats: Patients with ophthalmopathy were separated from those with stable hyperthyroidism by a 13 V-J model.

Template material for amplifying TCR beta CDR3 regions consisted of RNA transcripts. Initially, a first-round RT-PCR of the TCR CDR3 employed the HTBI primer set. TCRdb processed the multiplex PCR reads anew with MiXCR; each CDR3 protein has one entry. The profile covers about 740,000 distinct CDR3 sequences, with 14% appearing a single time and around 9.6% taken by the ten largest. Many counts were recorded for this clonotype. Antigen: not known. Looked up from germline, CDR1 is DFQATT and CDR2 is SNEGSKA (reference sequence). V lost 3 bases to trimming and J lost 11 bases, with 12 bases between them. CDR3 size: 11 residues.

The chain carries TRBV20-1 and TRBJ2-3; D ambiguous. The TCR comes from a woman aged 18 to 35 with Graves' hyperthyroidism. Input material: blood. CDR3 loop: CSASVGSGQYF. The CDR3 DNA follows: TGCAGTGCTAGTGTCGGATCTGGGCAGTATTTT.